Listed here are 21 T cell receptor beta chains from one sample, sequenced in a study of T-cell reconstitution after alpha-beta-depleted transplantation in children. Molecular barcoding with unique molecular identifiers was used for the TCRbeta library. TCRdb reprocessed the PCR reads with MiXCR, giving one entry per CDR3 protein. The sample lists about 190,000 distinct CDR3 sequences; 6% to 7% were seen once. Sequenced here: PBMCs from the stem cell graft donor, sampled from the stem cell graft. These receptors were obtained from a human donor who donated a stem cell graft to a child with Wiskott-Aldrich syndrome.

This clonotype was found many times. The CDR3 protein is CSVPRLAGETQYF. In nucleotides, the CDR3 is TGCAGCGTTCCTAGGCTAGCGGGAGAGACCCAGTACTTC. The chain links TRBV29-1 to TRBJ2-5; 8 bases agree with TRBD2. V gave up 5 bases and J gave up 4 bases; unmatched junction bases: 6. The germline V gene has CDR1 SQVTM and CDR2 ANQGSEA. CDR3 length: 13 amino acids.

The sample holds a few counts of this clonotype. V usage is TRBV6-1 and J usage is TRBJ2-7, with 15 nucleotides matching TRBD2. After removal of 6 bases from V and 5 bases from J, the junction contained 5 bases not matched to a gene. Germline assignment: CDR1 MNHNS and CDR2 SASEGT. This CDR3 comprises 15 residues. The DNA for the CDR3 is TGTGCCAGCAGGGGGGGGACTAGCGGGAGGAACGAGCAGTACTTC. Translating gives CASRGGTSGRNEQYF.

This clonotype showed up many times. This chain links TRBV6-5 with TRBJ1-5; D ambiguous. The germline V and J ends were trimmed by 6 bases and 4 bases, with 7 bases remaining between them. Per germline, CDR1 MNHEY and CDR2 SVGAGI. This CDR3 contains 12 residues. The CDR3 region is CASSRLNQPQHF. DNA for the CDR3: TGTGCCAGCAGCCGATTGAATCAGCCCCAGCATTTT.

The chain employs TRBV24-1 and TRBJ2-5, with 11 bases matching TRBD1. Germline V lookup: CDR1 KGHDR, CDR2 SFDVKD. The CDR3 has 17 residues. The V segment lost 3 bases and the J segment 1 base; nucleotides outside the gene matches: 6. The CDR3 bases are TGTGCCACCAGTGATGCCTCGGGACAGGGGGTCCAAGAGACCCAGTACTTC. Protein sequence: CATSDASGQGVQETQYF.

This clonotype has at least ten counts. The chain uses TRBV5-1 and TRBJ1-6; the D gene is possibly TRBD1 (5 bases). The CDR3 runs to 15 residues. The germline CDR1 and CDR2 sequences are SGHRS and YFSETQ. Trimming left V 4 bases short and J 5 bases short, with 13 bases between. This CDR3 reads CASSPGPVDNSPLHF. The CDR3 bases are TGCGCCAGCAGCCCGGGGCCAGTAGATAATTCACCCCTCCACTTT.

The V gene is TRBV18, the J gene TRBJ2-7, with D perhaps TRBD1 or TRBD2 (5 bases each). The CDR3 sequence is 13 residues long. The germline gives CDR1 KGHSH, CDR2 LQKENI. The V and J ends lost 5 bases and 6 bases respectively, with 14 bases between them. The CDR3 DNA is TGTGCCAGCTCAACCGCCGGGGCCTCCGAGCAGTACTTC. Amino acid sequence: CASSTAGASEQYF.

This clonotype showed up just a few times. The chain has TRBV12-3 or TRBV12-4 and TRBJ1-1, with 8 nucleotides matching TRBD1. The J segment lost 10 bases and the V segment lost 5 bases, leaving 6 bases of the junction unmatched. The CDR3 runs 12 residues. CDR3 protein: CASSRQGLGAFF. The DNA for the CDR3 is TGTGCCAGCAGTAGACAGGGGCTGGGAGCTTTCTTT.

This clonotype was observed many times. This sequence joins TRBV20-1 and TRBJ1-2; no reliable D call. From germline, CDR1 is DFQATT and CDR2 SNEGSKA (reference sequence). The CDR3 totals 15 residues. V was trimmed by 0 bases and J by 5 bases, leaving 16 bases between them. In nucleotides, the CDR3 is TGCAGTGCTAGAGATCCGGCGGAGTGGTGGTATGGCTACACCTTC. It specifies CSARDPAEWWYGYTF.

This clonotype was seen at least ten times. This rearrangement joins TRBV5-6 to TRBJ2-5; 7 bases map to TRBD1. This CDR3 spans 13 amino acids. The germline gives CDR1 SGHDT, CDR2 YYEEEE. V lost 4 bases and J lost 5; bases outside the gene matches: 5. CDR3 sequence (DNA): TGTGCCAGCAGCCTACAGGGGATGGAGACCCAGTACTTC. This codes for CASSLQGMETQYF.

The sample holds many counts of this clonotype. The V call is TRBV11-2, the J call TRBJ2-1; 9 nucleotides agree with TRBD2. The CDR3 is made up of 15 amino acids. J gave up 2 bases and V 5 bases, and 4 bases lay outside the gene matches. Germline loops: CDR1 SGHAT, CDR2 FQNNGV. The CDR3 spells CASSRSGGAYNEQFF. CDR3 nucleotides: TGTGCCAGCAGCCGTAGCGGGGGAGCCTACAATGAGCAGTTCTTC.

This clonotype was seen repeatedly, ten times or more. This rearrangement joins TRBV11-3 to TRBJ1-1; D gene unclear. V dropped 5 bases and J dropped 2 bases, with 12 bases sitting between them. Per germline, CDR1 SGHNT and CDR2 YENEEA. The CDR3 is 14 residues long. For the CDR3, the DNA is TGTGCCAGCAGCCCCCAATGGCAAAACACTGAAGCTTTCTTT. Translating gives CASSPQWQNTEAFF.

This clonotype was counted at least ten times. The chain has TRBV29-1 and TRBJ2-1; tentatively, D is TRBD1 (5 bases). This CDR3 has 16 amino acids. Germline V gene sequence: CDR1 SQVTM, CDR2 ANQGSEA. Trimming stripped 6 bases from V and 0 bases from J, with 18 bases between. CDR3 residues: CSVLSGSPDSYNEQFF. For the CDR3, the DNA is TGCAGCGTGTTATCAGGGTCCCCCGACTCCTACAATGAGCAGTTCTTC.

Ten or more counts support this clonotype. The chain couples TRBV20-1 to TRBJ2-3; the D gene is possibly TRBD1 (7 bases). The germline gives CDR1 DFQATT, CDR2 SNEGSKA (reference sequence). The CDR3 is 15 amino acids. V was trimmed by 5 bases and J by 2 bases, leaving 17 bases between them. CDR3 loop: CSAPSWRGHTDTQYF. The CDR3 DNA reads TGCAGTGCTCCCTCGTGGAGGGGGCACACAGATACGCAGTATTTT.

This clonotype was detected only a few times. The CDR3 reads CSASPTAAGELFF. CDR3 nucleotides: TGCAGTGCTAGTCCGACAGCCGCCGGGGAGCTGTTTTTT. V usage is TRBV20-1 and J usage is TRBJ2-2; D might be TRBD1 (5 bases). V lost 3 bases and J lost 6, with 11 bases in between. This CDR3 spans 13 amino acids. The germline V gene has CDR1 DFQATT and CDR2 SNEGSKA (reference sequence).

This chain joins TRBV12-3 or TRBV12-4 and TRBJ2-6; D might be TRBD1 (6 bases). There are 17 residues in the CDR3. V shed 2 bases and J shed 3 bases, with 14 bases lying between them. CDR3 sequence (DNA): TGTGCCAGCAGTTTATCGACAGGTCTAGGTGGGGCCAACGTCCTGACTTTC. The encoded protein is CASSLSTGLGGANVLTF.

This clonotype has more than one count but fewer than ten. This rearrangement joins TRBV25-1 to TRBJ2-5, with D possibly being TRBD1 (5 bases). Looked up from germline, CDR1 is MGHDK and CDR2 is SYGVNS. V was clipped by 1 base and J by 2 bases, with 17 bases between them. CDR3 size: 17 residues. Written as DNA, the CDR3 is TGTGCCAGCAGTGAATCTCTACCTACGACAGTTCAAGAGACCCAGTACTTC. The encoded protein is CASSESLPTTVQETQYF.

This clonotype has a count of ten or more. This chain links TRBV7-2 with TRBJ1-2, with D maybe TRBD1 (6 bases). There are 15 residues in the CDR3. V dropped 5 bases and J dropped 8 bases, with 21 bases sitting between them. Germline-derived CDR1 and CDR2 are SGHTA and FQGNSA. The CDR3 DNA follows: TGTGCCAGCAGCCCTCTCACAGGGCCAGTAAGGGGCTACACCTTC. Encoded protein: CASSPLTGPVRGYTF.

This clonotype was seen once. The chain uses TRBV5-1 and TRBJ1-4; a weak D match, TRBD1 (5 bases). From germline, CDR1 is SGHRS and CDR2 YFSETQ. V was shortened by 4 bases and J by 5 bases, with 15 bases between the two germline ends. This CDR3 has 15 residues. CDR3 nucleotides: TGCGCCAGCAGCCGAGGGACGGAATTCAATGAAAAACTGTTTTTT. Residues: CASSRGTEFNEKLFF.

As regards this clonotype: This may be a read error: a much more frequent sequence differs by one nucleotide. The chain is built from TRBV20-1 and TRBJ2-7, with a tentative D call TRBD1 (5 bases). CDR3 length: 12 residues. The V gene's germline CDR1 is DFQATT and CDR2 SNEGSKA (reference sequence). Trimming took off 5 bases at V and 2 bases at J, with 10 bases between the two ends. CDR3 sequence (DNA): TGCAGTGCTTACGACAGAGCCTACGAGCAGTACTTC. Amino acid sequence: CSAYDRAYEQYF.

This clonotype was recorded many times. This rearrangement joins TRBV10-3 to TRBJ2-7; D is unresolved. This CDR3 has 11 amino acids. The ends were cut back, 10 bases at V and 6 bases at J, with 13 bases in the middle. Germline values: CDR1 ENHRY, CDR2 SYGVKD. The CDR3, as DNA: TGTGCCACCGGACCTGGCGGCGAGCAGTACTTC. It specifies CATGPGGEQYF.

This clonotype was detected many times. This chain uses TRBV7-9 with TRBJ1-4; a weak D match, TRBD1 (5 bases). Trimming took 4 bases from V and 8 from J, leaving 17 bases between them. Germline CDR1 is SEHNR and CDR2 is FQNEAQ (reference sequence). This CDR3 contains 15 residues. This chain's CDR3 is CASSSPLGEVEKLFF. The DNA for the CDR3 is TGTGCCAGCAGCTCACCGTTGGGGGAGGTGGAAAAACTGTTTTTT.